The following is a T cell receptor (beta chain) sequence with its context. Its antigen is still unknown. The data were obtained in a study of early T cells in non-severe SARS-CoV-2 infection. On the study more broadly: Chains from this unsorted whole-blood bulk RNA could not be paired. Notes on the study in general: Private and CD4 specificities were missed by VDJdb matching, skewed to anti-spike CD8.

The ends lost 10 bases at V and 0 bases at J; junction bases unmatched: 8. CDR1 is SGHRS and CDR2 is YFSETQ in the germline V gene. This CDR3 comprises 14 residues. Researchers tagged individual cDNA molecules with unique molecular identifiers. MiXCR was run by TCRdb on the 5' RACE reads, yielding one entry per CDR3 protein. The sample gives some 120,000 distinct CDR3 sequences, about 15% of which show up once; 21% is in the top ten. The chain has TRBV5-1 and TRBJ2-3; 7 bases are a match to TRBD1. This clonotype was sampled from an adult who was a healthcare worker with PCR-confirmed SARS-CoV-2 infection or an uninfected control (not recorded which). The material sequenced was whole blood. CDR3 loop: CAGSQGESTDTQYF. The CDR3, as DNA: TGCGCCGGGTCTCAGGGGGAAAGCACAGATACGCAGTATTTT.